The source of this T cell receptor beta chain is a study of identical twins. Study-wide findings and caveats: Cross-sectional statistics underpinned the conclusions; the same donors were not followed. In cord blood, abundant beta clonotypes had fewer insertions; memory showed no trend.

In this sample, this clonotype turned up once. Antigen specificity is unknown. TCRdb analysed the 5' RACE reads with MiXCR anew, one entry per CDR3 protein. The data hold 700,000 or so distinct CDR3 sequences, with about 9.4% observed a single time. Donors were all healthy Caucasians. Germline CDR1 reads ENHRY; CDR2 reads SYGVKD. V lost 3 bases and J lost 7, with 10 bases in between. The CDR3 has 12 amino acids. These data also formed part of another study, on yellow fever vaccine responses in identical twins.

This clonotype was obtained from a woman between 18 and 29 years old in good health. This chain joins TRBV10-3 and TRBJ2-7; D gene ambiguous. Sequenced sample: PBMCs. The CDR3 here is CAISEASREQYF. In nucleotides, the CDR3 is TGTGCCATCAGTGAAGCCTCCCGGGAGCAGTACTTC.